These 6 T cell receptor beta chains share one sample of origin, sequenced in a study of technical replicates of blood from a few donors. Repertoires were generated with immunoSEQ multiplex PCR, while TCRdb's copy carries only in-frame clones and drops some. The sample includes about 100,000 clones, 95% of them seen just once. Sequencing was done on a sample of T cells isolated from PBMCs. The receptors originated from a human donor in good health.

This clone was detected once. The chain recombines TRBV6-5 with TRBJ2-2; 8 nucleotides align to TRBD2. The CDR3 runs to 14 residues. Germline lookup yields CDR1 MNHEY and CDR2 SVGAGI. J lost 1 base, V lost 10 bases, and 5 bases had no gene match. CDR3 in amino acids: CATRTSRNTGELFF. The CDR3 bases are TGTGCCACTAGGACTAGCCGGAACACCGGGGAGCTGTTTTTT.

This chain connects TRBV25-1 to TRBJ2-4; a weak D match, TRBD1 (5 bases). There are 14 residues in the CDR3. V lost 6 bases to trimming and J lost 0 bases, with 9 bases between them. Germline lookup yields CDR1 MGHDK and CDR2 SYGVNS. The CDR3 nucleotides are TGTGCCAGCAGACAGGCCCTAGCCAAAAACATTCAGTACTTC. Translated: CASRQALAKNIQYF.

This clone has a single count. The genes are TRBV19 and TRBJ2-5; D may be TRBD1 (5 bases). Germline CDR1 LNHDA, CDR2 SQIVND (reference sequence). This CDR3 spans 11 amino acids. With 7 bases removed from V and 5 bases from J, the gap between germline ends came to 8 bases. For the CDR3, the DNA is TGTGCCAGTAAAGGGGTGGAGACCCAGTACTTC. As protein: CASKGVETQYF.

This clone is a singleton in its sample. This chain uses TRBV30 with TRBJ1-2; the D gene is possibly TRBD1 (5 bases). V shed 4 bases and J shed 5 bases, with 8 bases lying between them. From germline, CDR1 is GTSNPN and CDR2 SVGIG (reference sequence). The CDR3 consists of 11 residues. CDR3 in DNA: TGTGCCTGGACTGCAGGGTATGGCTACACCTTC. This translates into CAWTAGYGYTF.

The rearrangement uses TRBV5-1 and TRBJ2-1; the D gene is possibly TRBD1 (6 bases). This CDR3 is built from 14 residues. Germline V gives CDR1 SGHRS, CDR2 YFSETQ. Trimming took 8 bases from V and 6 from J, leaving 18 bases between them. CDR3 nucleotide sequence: TGCGCCAGTTCTAACCACGGGACACTCAATGAGCAGTTCTTC. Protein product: CASSNHGTLNEQFF.

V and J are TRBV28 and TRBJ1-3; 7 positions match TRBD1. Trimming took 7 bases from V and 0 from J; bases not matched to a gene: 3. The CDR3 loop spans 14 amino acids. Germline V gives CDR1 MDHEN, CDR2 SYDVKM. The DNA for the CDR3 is TGTGCCAGCAACCGACAGGGCTCTGGAAACACCATATATTTT. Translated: CASNRQGSGNTIYF. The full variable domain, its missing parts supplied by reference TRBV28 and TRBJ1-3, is DVKVTQSSRYLVKRTGEKVFLECVQDMDHENMFWYRQDPGLGLRLIYFSYDVKMKEKGDIPEGYSVSREKKERFSLILESASTNQTSMYLCASNRQGSGNTIYFGEGSWLTVV.